This TCR beta chain stems from a study of shared T cell receptors in the human thymus. Sequenced by immunoSEQ multiplex PCR; TCRdb stores in-frame clones only, minus some. The table lists about 380,000 clones, just under 95% of them singletons. This sequence originates from a human donor. The sample consisted of thymocytes.

The CDR3 DNA sequence: TGTGCCGGAAGGGACAGCCGGAACTATGGCTACACCTTC. Its protein is CAGRDSRNYGYTF. The rearrangement uses TRBV28 and TRBJ1-2; 7 bases are shared with TRBD1. Germline V gene data show CDR1 as MDHEN and CDR2 as SYDVKM. CDR3 length: 13 amino acids. Trimming cost V 11 bases and J 2 bases; bases outside gene matches: 8.